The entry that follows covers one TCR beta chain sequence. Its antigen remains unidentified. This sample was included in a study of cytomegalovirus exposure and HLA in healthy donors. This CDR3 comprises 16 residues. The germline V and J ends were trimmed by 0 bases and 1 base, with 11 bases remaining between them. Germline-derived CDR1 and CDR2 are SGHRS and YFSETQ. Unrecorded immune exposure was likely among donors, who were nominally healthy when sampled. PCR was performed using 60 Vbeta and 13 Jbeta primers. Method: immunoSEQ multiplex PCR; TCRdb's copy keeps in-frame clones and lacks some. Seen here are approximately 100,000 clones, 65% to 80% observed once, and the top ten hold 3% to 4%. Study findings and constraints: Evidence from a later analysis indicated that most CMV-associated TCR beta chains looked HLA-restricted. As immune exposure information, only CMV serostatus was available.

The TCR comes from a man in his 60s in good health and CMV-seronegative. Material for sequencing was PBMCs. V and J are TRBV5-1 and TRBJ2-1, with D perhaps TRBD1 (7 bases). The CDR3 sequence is CASSLGAGQSYNEQFF. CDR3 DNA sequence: TGCGCCAGCAGCTTGGGGGCGGGACAGTCCTACAATGAGCAGTTCTTC. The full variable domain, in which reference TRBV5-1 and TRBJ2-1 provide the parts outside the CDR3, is KAGVTQTPRYLIKTRGQQVTLSCSPISGHRSVSWYQQTPGQGLQFLFEYFSETQRNKGNFPGRFSGRQFSNSRSEMNVSTLELGDSALYLCASSLGAGQSYNEQFFGPGTRLTVL.